These T cell receptor beta chains were read from a single sample in a study of blood T cell repertoires in COVID-19. This table comes from immunoSEQ multiplex PCR, and its TCRdb copy is limited to in-frame clones, with some not included. Among approximately 94,000 clones listed, under 90% were seen once. Sequenced material: peripheral blood. These receptors all stem from a human donor in a cohort sampled during active COVID-19. Each CDR3 is given with its conserved first and last residue. A D gene is named only where the DNA matches it firmly. The listing skips clone size in some rows; elsewhere it reads once, few, many or a size class.

>TRBJ2-3|-|-|TRBV5-1
TGCGCCAGCAGCGCTCTCACAGTCACAGATACGCAGTATTTT
CASSALTVTDTQYF
>TRBJ2-1|-|TRBD1|TRBV5-6
TGTGCCAGCAGCAACTTACAGGGGAATGAGCAGTTCTTC
CASSNLQGNEQFF
>TRBJ2-7|-|-|TRBV11-2
TGTGCCAGCAGCTTAGGACAGCCTTCCTACGAGCAGTACTTC
CASSLGQPSYEQYF
>TRBJ2-3|-|-|TRBV2
TGTGCCACTACGGGGAGGGGGGGAGACACAGATACGCAGTATTTT
CATTGRGGDTDTQYF
>TRBJ1-2|-|-|TRBV5-1
TGCGCCAGCAGCTCCGTCTCTGCGGAGGGATATGGCTACACCTTC
CASSSVSAEGYGYTF
>TRBJ2-3|-|-|TRBV10-3
TGTGCCATCAGCCCGAGAAGCACAGATACGCAGTATTTT
CAISPRSTDTQYF
>TRBJ1-1|-|TRBD1|TRBV7-2
TGTGCCAGCAGCCGGACAGGGGGCGGGACTGAAGCTTTCTTT
CASSRTGGGTEAFF
>TRBJ1-5|once|-|TRBV6-5
TGTGCCAGCATTCAGACTTCGGTGGGGCCCCAGCATTTT
CASIQTSVGPQHF
>TRBJ1-1|-|-|TRBV7-2
TGTGCCAGCAGCCTGACCCCGGGGGACACTGAAGCTTTCTTT
CASSLTPGDTEAFF
>TRBJ2-7|-|-|TRBV12-3/TRBV12-4
TGTGCCAGCAGTTTAGCACAGTCGCAGTACTTC
CASSLAQSQYF
>TRBJ2-1|-|-|TRBV10-2
TGCGCCAGCAGTGATCGGGGTTGGGTCGGCGATGAGCAGTTCTTC
CASSDRGWVGDEQFF
>TRBJ2-7|-|-|TRBV29-1
TGCAGCGACGGTCAGCGGAGAGTGTACGAGCAGTACTTC
CSDGQRRVYEQYF
>TRBJ2-5|-|-|TRBV6-5
TGTGCCAGCAGTATTTCGGGTCGAGAGACCCAGTACTTC
CASSISGRETQYF
>TRBJ1-2|-|-|TRBV11-2
TGTGCCAGCAGCTTAGACAGGGTTGGCTACACCTTC
CASSLDRVGYTF
>TRBJ2-3|-|-|TRBV5-8
TGTGCCAGCAGCTTGGCTCTTAAAAGCACAGATACGCAGTATTTT
CASSLALKSTDTQYF
>TRBJ2-7|-|TRBD1|TRBV6-2/TRBV6-3
TGTGCCAGCAGTGACAGGGGGCACGAGCAGTACTTC
CASSDRGHEQYF
>TRBJ1-4|-|-|TRBV30
TGTGCCTGGAGTGTACTGGGGGGTGATAATGAAAAACTGTTTTTT
CAWSVLGGDNEKLFF
>TRBJ2-3|-|-|TRBV19
TGTGCCAGTAGTATAACCGGAGATACGCAGTATTTT
CASSITGDTQYF
>TRBJ2-7|-|TRBD2|TRBV10-3
TGTGCCATCAGTGGGCGGACTAGCGGGGGGCGAACAAGCTCCTACGAGCAGTACTTC
CAISGRTSGGRTSSYEQYF
>TRBJ2-1|-|TRBD1|TRBV6-5
TGTGCCAGCAGTTCTCGGGACAGGGTCTCCAATGAGCAGTTCTTC
CASSSRDRVSNEQFF
>TRBJ2-1|-|-|TRBV7-2
TGTGCCAGCAGCCCACGGACTGATTACAATGAGCAGTTCTTC
CASSPRTDYNEQFF
>TRBJ2-3|-|-|TRBV6-2/TRBV6-3
TGTGCCAGCAGTCCGGGCGGGGCCAGAGGGGCAGATACGCAGTATTTT
CASSPGGARGADTQYF
>TRBJ2-7|once|TRBD2|TRBV13
TGTGCCAGCAGCTTTAGCGCGACTAGCGGGAATGTGGAGCAGTACTTC
CASSFSATSGNVEQYF
>TRBJ1-5|-|-|TRBV11-2
TGTGCCAGCAGCTTAGGGGGGGGTAGCAATCAGCCCCAGCATTTT
CASSLGGGSNQPQHF
>TRBJ2-1|-|-|TRBV18
TGTGCCAGCTCATCGACAGGCCTCGTCTCCTACAATGAGCAGTTCTTC
CASSSTGLVSYNEQFF
>TRBJ2-1|-|TRBD2|TRBV7-2
TGTGCCAGCAGCCTCGGGGGGGGGAAAGGGCAGTTCTTC
CASSLGGGKGQFF
>TRBJ1-6|-|TRBD1|TRBV5-1
TGCGCCAGCAGCGGCGACAGGGGCCTAAATTCACCCCTCCACTTT
CASSGDRGLNSPLHF
>TRBJ1-5|-|TRBD1|TRBV6-2/TRBV6-3
TGTGCCAGCAGTTACGAGGGGGCGACTAATCAGCCCCAGCATTTT
CASSYEGATNQPQHF
>TRBJ1-6|-|-|TRBV12-3/TRBV12-4
TGTGCCAGCAGTTTACGGGGGAATTCACCCCTCCACTTT
CASSLRGNSPLHF
>TRBJ1-2|-|TRBD1|TRBV9
TGTGCCAGCAGCCTTGGGGACAGGGGGTCCGGCTACACCTTC
CASSLGDRGSGYTF
>TRBJ1-2|-|-|TRBV3-1/TRBV3-2
TGTGCCAGCAGCCTGAGCCTCCGATACTCCCCGGGAGGCTACACCTTC
CASSLSLRYSPGGYTF
>TRBJ1-4|-|-|TRBV29-1
TGCAGCGTTGTAGCCAGGGGAAATGAAAAACTGTTTTTT
CSVVARGNEKLFF
>TRBJ2-2|-|TRBD2|TRBV7-7
TGTGCTAGCAGCCCCGGGGGGAGCCTGGGCACCGGGGAGCTGTTTTTT
CASSPGGSLGTGELFF
>TRBJ1-2|-|-|TRBV23-1
TGCGCCAGCAGTGGCCACAGGAGTTATGGCTACACCTTC
CASSGHRSYGYTF
>TRBJ1-2|-|TRBD1|TRBV7-2
TGTGCCAGCAGCTCCCCGGACAGGGCTGCCTATGGCTACACCTTC
CASSSPDRAAYGYTF
>TRBJ2-5|-|TRBD2|TRBV10-2
TGCGCCACTCGGGACACAGCGGGAGTCGGTGAGACCCAGTACTTC
CATRDTAGVGETQYF
>TRBJ1-6|-|TRBD1|TRBV27
TGTGCCAGCAGTCCGAACAGGGGACAGGATTTTTGGAATTCACCCCTCCACTTT
CASSPNRGQDFWNSPLHF
>TRBJ1-1|-|TRBD1|TRBV25-1
TGTGCCAGCAGTGGGGACAGGGGAAACACTGAAGCTTTCTTT
CASSGDRGNTEAFF
>TRBJ2-3|once|TRBD2|TRBV7-2
TGTGCCAGCAGCCCTCGGGGGGGCGTAGATACGCAGTATTTT
CASSPRGGVDTQYF